Listed below are T cell receptor beta chains from one sample, sequenced in a study of T-cell memory formation after mild COVID-19. In TCRdb, the 5' RACE reads were re-called with MiXCR into one record per CDR3 protein. The sample shows a few hundred thousand distinct CDR3 sequences, 15% to 20% of them seen only once. The sample was PBMCs or a T cell subset sorted from them (not recorded which). These receptors came from a man younger than 30 who had mild COVID-19 (a few samples of this study predate the infection). Cell type and time point are not known. Both conserved end residues are part of each CDR3. A D gene is named only where the DNA matches it firmly. Clone size is stated in some rows and not others, as once, few, many or a class when expanded.

j_call: TRBJ2-5; v_call: TRBV5-1; clone_size: many; d_call: TRBD2; cdr3_nt: TGCGCCAGCAGTCCGGAACTAGCGGGGATTGAGACCCAGTACTTC; cdr3_aa: CASSPELAGIETQYF
j_call: TRBJ2-7; v_call: TRBV7-6; clone_size: many; d_call: .; cdr3_nt: TGTGCCAGCAGCTTAGACAAATTACAGGGCTACGAGCAGTACTTC; cdr3_aa: CASSLDKLQGYEQYF
j_call: TRBJ1-5; v_call: TRBV12-3/TRBV12-4; clone_size: many; d_call: .; cdr3_nt: TGTGCCAGCAGTTTAGGGTGGGTCAGCCAGCCCCAGCATTTT; cdr3_aa: CASSLGWVSQPQHF
j_call: TRBJ2-4; v_call: TRBV25-1; clone_size: .; d_call: TRBD2; cdr3_nt: TGCGCGGGGGGTTTCTCAGCCAAAAACATTCAGTACTTC; cdr3_aa: CAGGFSAKNIQYF
j_call: TRBJ1-1; v_call: TRBV19; clone_size: .; d_call: .; cdr3_nt: TGTGCCAGCGTCTGGGGAGCTGAAGCTTTCTTT; cdr3_aa: CASVWGAEAFF
j_call: TRBJ2-2; v_call: TRBV7-2; clone_size: many; d_call: TRBD2; cdr3_nt: TGTGCCAGCAGTGAGCGGGGGAACACCGGGGAGCTGTTTTTT; cdr3_aa: CASSERGNTGELFF
j_call: TRBJ1-2; v_call: TRBV30; clone_size: few; d_call: .; cdr3_nt: TGTGCCTGGAGTGAAATGGGGTTCGCTAACTATGGCTACACCTTC; cdr3_aa: CAWSEMGFANYGYTF
j_call: TRBJ2-1; v_call: TRBV7-9; clone_size: .; d_call: TRBD1; cdr3_nt: TGTGCCAGCAGCTTGGGGCGGACAGGGCCGCACAATGAGCAGTTCTTC; cdr3_aa: CASSLGRTGPHNEQFF
j_call: TRBJ1-5; v_call: TRBV12-3/TRBV12-4; clone_size: few; d_call: .; cdr3_nt: TGTGCCAGCAGTTCGTTCACCGATCAGCCCCAGCATTTT; cdr3_aa: CASSSFTDQPQHF
j_call: TRBJ2-2; v_call: TRBV6-2/TRBV6-3; clone_size: .; d_call: TRBD2; cdr3_nt: TGTGCCAGCAGTTTCCCCCTGCTAGCGGGATCCACCGGGGAGCTGTTTTTT; cdr3_aa: CASSFPLLAGSTGELFF
j_call: TRBJ1-2; v_call: TRBV12-3/TRBV12-4; clone_size: .; d_call: .; cdr3_nt: TGTGCCAGCAGTGCACGGCAGGGCTATGGCTACACCTTC; cdr3_aa: CASSARQGYGYTF
j_call: TRBJ2-1; v_call: TRBV7-2; clone_size: few; d_call: .; cdr3_nt: TGTGCCAGCAGCTTTGCAGTCTACAATGAGCAGTTCTTC; cdr3_aa: CASSFAVYNEQFF
j_call: TRBJ2-2; v_call: TRBV7-2; clone_size: many; d_call: .; cdr3_nt: TGTGCCAGCAGCTTCAGTGTTTTGGGGGAGCTGTTTTTT; cdr3_aa: CASSFSVLGELFF
j_call: TRBJ2-7; v_call: TRBV4-3; clone_size: many; d_call: TRBD1; cdr3_nt: TGCGCCAGCAGCCATGGGCGGGACAGGGTTATCGACGAGCAGTACTTC; cdr3_aa: CASSHGRDRVIDEQYF
j_call: TRBJ2-1; v_call: TRBV29-1; clone_size: .; d_call: .; cdr3_nt: TGCAGCGTGGACGGGTGGAATGAGCAGTTCTTC; cdr3_aa: CSVDGWNEQFF